This T cell receptor beta chain was found in a study of blood T cell repertoires in COVID-19. Study in general: Italy, Spain and the United States were the sources of the convalescent and acute COVID-19 samples. PBMCs, B-cell-depleted T cells, or T cells provided the cDNA or gDNA that made up the material.

Trimming removed 2 bases from V and 6 bases from J; junction bases left unmatched: 7. Germline assignment: CDR1 SGHKS and CDR2 YYEKEE (reference sequence). The CDR3 has 15 amino acids. Original processing notes: Amplification of reference gene primers provided the estimated nucleated cell counts. Here immunoSEQ multiplex PCR was the method, and the copy in TCRdb shows in-frame clones only, minus some. That table supplies the V and J calls and clone size; D and trimming were determined from the DNA. The table lists about 160,000 clones, around 90% of them singletons, with 15% to 20% in the top ten. The chain is built from TRBV5-5 and TRBJ1-5; 8 bases match TRBD1. The source of this sequence is a man between 60 and 75 years old with active or convalescent COVID-19. The specimen was peripheral blood. The CDR3 bases are TGTGCCAGCAGCTTTCGGACAGGGTACGGTCAGCCCCAGCATTTT. It is translated as CASSFRTGYGQPQHF. The full variable domain, in which reference TRBV5-5 and TRBJ1-5 provide the parts outside the CDR3, is DAGVTQSPTHLIKTRGQQVTLRCSPISGHKSVSWYQQVLGQGPQFIFQYYEKEERGRGNFPDRFSARQFPNYSSELNVNALLLGDSALYLCASSFRTGYGQPQHFGDGTRLSIL.